The subject of this entry is one TCR beta chain. Its cognate antigen is unknown. This sample also contains other DNA sequences that code for the same CDR3. The data derive from a study of shared clonotypes between healthy human individuals. Overall study context: Per-donor plates numbered three CD4 naive, three CD4 memory, two CD8 naive and one CD8 memory. Study-wide points: The study generally estimated greater richness for naive than memory subsets. Investigators expected sequencing depth to affect clonotype sharing among donors. With few donors, the genetic and exposure-history diversity represented was limited.

There are 15 residues in the CDR3. CDR1 is KGHSH, CDR2 LQKENI, per germline. With 3 bases clipped from V and 3 bases from J, the junction kept 4 bases outside the gene matches. The protocol was immunoSEQ multiplex PCR, while the TCRdb copy is restricted to in-frame clones and leaves out a portion. The sample carries more than 2,000,000 clones, around nine tenths recorded once. Input material: naive CD4+ T cells sorted from blood. This sample's subset: CD45RA+ positively selected. The TCR was taken from a man aged 18 to 29 in good health. V and J are TRBV18 and TRBJ2-3, with 9 bases fitting TRBD2. Written as DNA, the CDR3 is TGTGCCAGCTCACCGTCGAGCGGGAGGACAGATACGCAGTATTTT. Translation: CASSPSSGRTDTQYF.